This TCR beta chain is drawn from a study of blood T cell repertoires in COVID-19. Study-level background: The cDNA or gDNA used as material had been derived from T cells, B-cell-depleted T cells, or PBMCs.

Profiling relied on immunoSEQ multiplex PCR, and the TCRdb table lists in-frame clones only, not all of them. The profile shows more than 110,000 clones, 82% of them singletons. The CDR3 totals 14 residues. The V and J ends lost 4 bases and 4 bases respectively, with 13 bases between them. Germline V CDR1 and CDR2: MDHEN, SYDVKM. Sequencing input: peripheral blood. V gene TRBV28 combines with J gene TRBJ1-2; TRBD1 might be the D (5 bases). This clonotype was sampled from a woman at least 80 years old with acute or convalescent COVID-19. CDR3 sequence: CASSSVGGFYGYTF. DNA of the CDR3: TGTGCCAGCAGTTCCGTTGGGGGGTTCTATGGCTACACCTTC.